These T cell receptor beta chains were read from a single sample in a study of cytomegalovirus exposure and HLA in healthy donors. Only in-frame clones appear in the TCRdb table, and some are missing; sequencing was by immunoSEQ multiplex PCR. The table lists about 160,000 clones, roughly 85% of them singletons. Sequencing was done on a sample of PBMCs. The receptors derive from a male donor in good health and CMV-seropositive. Each CDR3 is given with its conserved first and last residue. D genes are given only for firm matches. The size of a clone is reported for some rows only, either as once, few or many, or as a class for expanded clones.

clone size	V gene	D gene	J gene	CDR3 protein	CDR3 DNA
NA	TRBV30	NA	TRBJ2-1	CAWDRIYNEQFF	TGTGCCTGGGACAGGATCTACAATGAGCAGTTCTTC
NA	TRBV7-9	NA	TRBJ2-5	CASSLEGAQETQYF	TGTGCCAGCAGCTTAGAGGGAGCCCAAGAGACCCAGTACTTC
NA	TRBV7-2	TRBD2	TRBJ2-1	CASGGLGGEQFF	TGTGCCAGCGGGGGACTAGGGGGTGAGCAGTTCTTC
NA	TRBV9	NA	TRBJ2-1	CASSVVGQKVDEQFF	TGTGCCAGCAGCGTAGTCGGACAAAAGGTGGATGAGCAGTTCTTC
NA	TRBV11-2	NA	TRBJ2-1	CASSLARSPSYNEQFF	TGTGCCAGCAGCTTGGCGAGGAGTCCCTCCTACAATGAGCAGTTCTTC
NA	TRBV19	NA	TRBJ1-2	CASKYPWGNYGYTF	TGTGCCAGTAAATACCCCTGGGGCAACTATGGCTACACCTTC
NA	TRBV27	NA	TRBJ1-4	CASSHTQGNYLEKLFF	TGTGCCAGCAGCCATACACAGGGAAACTACCTTGAAAAACTGTTTTTT
NA	TRBV4-1	NA	TRBJ1-2	CASSQDPNPGFGYTF	TGCGCCAGCAGCCAAGATCCTAACCCAGGGTTTGGCTACACCTTC
NA	TRBV2	NA	TRBJ1-6	CASRQDPSMRNSPLHF	TGTGCCAGTCGACAGGACCCCTCGATGAGGAATTCACCCCTCCACTTT
NA	TRBV10-3	TRBD2	TRBJ2-5	CAISAGGRETQYF	TGTGCCATCAGTGCCGGGGGGAGAGAGACCCAGTACTTC
few	TRBV2	NA	TRBJ1-5	CASSPLNSRQPQHF	TGTGCCAGCAGTCCTTTAAACTCGCGTCAGCCCCAGCATTTT
NA	TRBV9	NA	TRBJ2-4	CASSVEASFNIQYF	TGTGCCAGCAGCGTAGAGGCTAGCTTTAACATTCAGTACTTC
NA	TRBV2	NA	TRBJ1-6	CASSVEQANSPLHF	TGTGCCAGCAGTGTTGAGCAGGCAAATTCACCCCTCCACTTT
NA	TRBV28	NA	TRBJ1-5	CASTFKAGKSNQPQHF	TGTGCCAGCACATTTAAGGCAGGGAAAAGCAATCAGCCCCAGCATTTT
few	TRBV7-2	NA	TRBJ1-2	CASSQAGGAGGYTF	TGTGCCAGCAGCCAAGCGGGAGGGGCGGGGGGCTACACCTTC
NA	TRBV2	NA	TRBJ1-3	CAGSLFSGNTIYF	TGTGCCGGTAGCCTCTTCTCTGGAAACACCATATATTTT
NA	TRBV5-1	TRBD1	TRBJ1-1	CASSLGSTGGAMLAAFF	TGCGCCAGCAGCTTGGGTTCAACAGGGGGCGCGATGCTTGCAGCTTTCTTT
NA	TRBV10-1	TRBD1	TRBJ1-2	CASSEPRIGQGTF	TGCGCCAGCAGTGAGCCTAGAATTGGACAGGGAACCTTC
few	TRBV7-2	NA	TRBJ2-5	CASSLGVGGGGETQYF	TGTGCCAGCAGCTTAGGTGTGGGGGGGGGCGGGGAGACCCAGTACTTC
NA	TRBV28	TRBD1	TRBJ1-4	CATENYGTATNEKLFF	TGTGCCACCGAAAACTATGGGACAGCAACTAATGAAAAACTGTTTTTT
NA	TRBV15	TRBD2	TRBJ2-6	CATSRGGVGANGLTF	TGTGCCACCAGCAGGGGGGGGGTTGGGGCCAACGGCCTGACTTTC
NA	TRBV15	TRBD2	TRBJ2-1	CATSRGGRANEQFF	TGTGCCACCAGCAGAGGCGGGAGGGCCAATGAGCAGTTCTTC
few	TRBV5-6	NA	TRBJ2-1	CASSSDRRAWGEQFF	TGTGCCAGCAGCTCCGACAGGCGGGCATGGGGTGAGCAGTTCTTC
NA	TRBV7-9	TRBD2	TRBJ2-7	CASSLGLAGAQYF	TGTGCCAGCAGCCTCGGACTAGCGGGAGCACAGTACTTC